One sample yielded the 22 T cell receptor beta chains listed below, sequenced in a study of blood T cell repertoires in COVID-19. Using immunoSEQ multiplex PCR, the repertoire was profiled, and TCRdb retains in-frame clones only, with some absent. The data hold some 180,000 clones, with 84% observed a single time. Sequenced sample: peripheral blood. The receptor set was obtained from a human donor in a cohort sampled during active COVID-19.

V and J are TRBV5-1 and TRBJ1-2; no clear D. CDR1 and CDR2 from the germline V gene are SGHRS and YFSETQ. CDR3 length equals 15 residues. Trimming removed 1 base from V and 1 base from J, with 11 bases in between. The CDR3 DNA reads TGCGCCAGCAGCTTGAGCTCCAATTTTAACTATGGCTACACCTTC. This translates into CASSLSSNFNYGYTF.

The V gene is TRBV3-1 (or the pseudogene TRBV3-2), the J gene TRBJ2-5, with 9 nucleotides matching TRBD2. The CDR3 sequence is 16 residues long. The trim removed 0 bases at V and 0 bases at J, leaving 2 bases unmatched. Germline V gives CDR1 LGHDT, CDR2 YNNKEL (reference sequence). CDR3 sequence (DNA): TGTGCCAGCAGCCAAGAAGCGGGGGGCTACCAAGAGACCCAGTACTTC. Its protein is CASSQEAGGYQETQYF.

The chain joins TRBV3-1 (or the pseudogene TRBV3-2) to TRBJ2-5; TRBD2 aligns across 8 bases. The germline V gene has CDR1 LGHDT and CDR2 YNNKEL (reference sequence). V dropped 5 bases and J dropped 4; count of bases not matched to a gene: 6. This CDR3 spans 14 amino acids. The CDR3 is CASSLPGLGETQYF. CDR3 in DNA: TGTGCCAGCAGCTTACCGGGACTAGGAGAGACCCAGTACTTC.

This chain links TRBV11-2 with TRBJ2-3; 8 bases line up with TRBD2. V shed 2 bases, J shed 2 bases, and the junction held 6 bases outside the gene matches. The germline V gene encodes CDR1 SGHAT and CDR2 FQNNGV. This CDR3 comprises 16 residues. For the CDR3, the DNA is TGTGCCAGCAGCTTAAAGTCGGGGGGGCCCACAGATACGCAGTATTTT. Translating it yields CASSLKSGGPTDTQYF.

The genes are TRBV11-2 and TRBJ1-6, with TRBD1 as a possible D gene (5 bases). CDR3 length: 17 residues. Germline assignment: CDR1 SGHAT and CDR2 FQNNGV. Trimming took off 3 bases at V and 6 bases at J, with 18 bases between the two ends. The CDR3 region has the DNA TGTGCCAGCAGCTTTACGCGAGGTCAGGGCGGTAATTCACCCCTCCACTTT. It is translated as CASSFTRGQGGNSPLHF. The full variable domain, with the rest looked up from reference TRBV11-2 and TRBJ1-6, is EAGVAQSPRYKIIEKRQSVAFWCNPISGHATLYWYQQILGQGPKLLIQFQNNGVVDDSQLPKDRFSAERLKGVDSTLKIQPAKLEDSAVYLCASSFTRGQGGNSPLHFGNGTRLTVT.

The V gene is TRBV3-1 (or the pseudogene TRBV3-2), the J gene TRBJ1-2, with a possible D match to TRBD1 (5 bases). V lost 4 bases and J 0 bases, leaving 6 bases between the germline ends. Germline V lookup: CDR1 LGHDT, CDR2 YNNKEL (reference sequence). The CDR3 spans 13 residues. CDR3 DNA: TGTGCCAGCAGCCGACAGACTAACTATGGCTACACCTTC. This codes for CASSRQTNYGYTF.

This chain uses TRBV30 with TRBJ1-5; no definite D call. This CDR3 is 13 amino acids long. The germline V gene has CDR1 GTSNPN and CDR2 SVGIG (reference sequence). Trimming removed 3 bases from V and 7 bases from J, with 13 bases in between. The CDR3 bases are TGTGCCTGGAGCCAACGCGAGGGACAGCCCCAGCATTTT. Amino acids: CAWSQREGQPQHF.

V gene TRBV6-6 combines with J gene TRBJ1-5; TRBD1 matches 7 bases. This CDR3 contains 15 residues. V gave up 5 bases and J gave up 1 base; unmatched junction bases: 5. Germline assignment: CDR1 MNHNY and CDR2 SVGAGI (reference sequence). The DNA for the CDR3 is TGTGCCAGCAGTCAGACAGGGCACAGCAATCAGCCCCAGCATTTT. This encodes CASSQTGHSNQPQHF.

The V call is TRBV5-1, the J call TRBJ1-5, with a possible D match to TRBD1 (5 bases). CDR1 is SGHRS, CDR2 YFSETQ, per germline. Deletions cut 0 bases from V and 6 bases from J, with 13 bases between. This CDR3 has 15 amino acids. The CDR3 sequence is CASSLDAGGSQPQHF. The DNA for the CDR3 is TGCGCCAGCAGCTTGGATGCTGGGGGGAGTCAGCCCCAGCATTTT.

CDR3 protein: CASSRTGDYGYTF. Written as DNA, the CDR3 is TGTGCCAGCAGCCGGACAGGGGACTATGGCTACACCTTC. This chain uses TRBV3-1 (or the pseudogene TRBV3-2) with TRBJ1-2, with TRBD1 identical over 9 bases. Losses at the gene ends were 4 bases for V and 3 bases for J; bases not matched to a gene: 0. From germline, CDR1 is LGHDT and CDR2 YNNKEL (reference sequence). The CDR3 covers 13 residues.

This clone was observed a few times. The V gene is TRBV7-9, the J gene TRBJ2-5, with a weak D call TRBD2 (5 bases). CDR3 size: 14 residues. The V and J ends lost 4 bases and 5 bases respectively, with 14 bases between them. The germline V gene has CDR1 SEHNR and CDR2 FQNEAQ (reference sequence). The CDR3 region is CASSSGEYGETQYF. The CDR3 DNA follows: TGTGCCAGCAGCTCCGGGGAATACGGGGAGACCCAGTACTTC.

This clone was observed once. This chain joins TRBV30 and TRBJ1-3; D is possibly TRBD1 (6 bases). Germline values: CDR1 GTSNPN, CDR2 SVGIG (reference sequence). The CDR3 length is 12 residues. The V and J ends lost 8 bases and 2 bases respectively, with 10 bases between them. CDR3 sequence: CAGTGPGNTIYF. The CDR3 region has the DNA TGTGCCGGCACAGGGCCTGGAAACACCATATATTTT.

The V and J genes are TRBV19 and TRBJ1-2; 7 bases align to TRBD1. The V and J ends lost 5 bases and 5 bases, in that order; junction bases with no gene match: 5. Germline V CDR1 and CDR2: LNHDA, SQIVND (reference sequence). This CDR3 is 13 amino acids long. CDR3 in DNA: TGTGCCAGTAGTGGGACAGAAACTTATGGCTACACCTTC. Its translation is CASSGTETYGYTF.

The table lists this clone with a count of one. The rearrangement joins TRBV6-5 to TRBJ2-1; the match to TRBD1 covers 7 bases. CDR1 and CDR2 (germline): MNHEY, SVGAGI. The CDR3 spans 13 residues. V shed 6 bases and J 4 bases; nucleotides not matched to a gene: 3. The CDR3 loop reads CASSRDRYNEQFF. The CDR3 DNA sequence: TGTGCCAGCAGCCGGGACAGATACAATGAGCAGTTCTTC.

This sequence joins TRBV5-1 and TRBJ2-7; D gene uncertain. The CDR3 is made up of 15 amino acids. V gave up 0 bases and J gave up 4 bases, with 14 bases separating them. Germline V lookup: CDR1 SGHRS, CDR2 YFSETQ. The CDR3: CASSLGHSERYEQYF. The CDR3 bases are TGCGCCAGCAGCTTGGGACATTCCGAACGATACGAGCAGTACTTC.

This clone was observed once. V gene TRBV18 combines with J gene TRBJ1-2; possible D gene TRBD1, 5 bases. The CDR3 has 17 residues. The V and J ends lost 2 bases and 3 bases respectively, with 19 bases between them. Germline V gives CDR1 KGHSH, CDR2 LQKENI. This chain's CDR3 is CASSPNYGRGGDYGYTF. The CDR3 DNA sequence: TGTGCCAGCTCACCAAACTACGGTCGGGGAGGGGACTATGGCTACACCTTC.

The V call is TRBV18, the J call TRBJ2-7; D call uncertain. V was clipped by 3 bases and J by 7 bases, with 16 bases between them. Looked up from germline, CDR1 is KGHSH and CDR2 is LQKENI. The CDR3 has 14 amino acids. DNA for the CDR3: TGTGCCAGCTCACCCGCCGGCAGGCTTGGGGAGCAGTACTTC. Translation gives CASSPAGRLGEQYF.

V is TRBV5-4 and J is TRBJ1-2; D is unclear. Germline V gene data show CDR1 as SGHNT and CDR2 as YYREEE (reference sequence). V lost 3 bases, J lost 6 bases, and 15 bases lay in between. The CDR3 loop spans 14 amino acids. In DNA, the CDR3 is TGTGCCAGCAGCTGGGGAGTTCAGGAGGATGGCTACACCTTC. Encoded protein: CASSWGVQEDGYTF.

The count of this clone is one. The gene calls are TRBV20-1 and TRBJ2-7; D gene uncertain. V lost 3 bases and J lost 6, with 15 bases in between. This CDR3 contains 13 residues. Germline CDR1 and CDR2: DFQATT and SNEGSKA (reference sequence). The CDR3, as DNA: TGCAGTGCTAGTCCCAGGAACTCCCTCGAGCAGTACTTC. Its protein product is CSASPRNSLEQYF.

This chain uses TRBV5-1 with TRBJ2-5, with D unresolved. Looked up from germline, CDR1 is SGHRS and CDR2 is YFSETQ. V lost 1 base and J 5 bases, leaving 6 bases between the germline ends. This CDR3 contains 12 residues. DNA of the CDR3: TGCGCCAGCAGCTTGACCGGGGAGACCCAGTACTTC. Translating gives CASSLTGETQYF.

The sample holds a few counts of this clone. J is TRBJ1-5 and V is TRBV18, with D maybe TRBD1 (6 bases). Germline V CDR1 and CDR2: KGHSH, LQKENI. This CDR3 contains 14 residues. V dropped 5 bases and J dropped 2 bases, with 10 bases sitting between them. The chain's CDR3 is CASSTQGGNQPQHF. For the CDR3, the DNA is TGTGCCAGCTCAACACAGGGAGGCAATCAGCCCCAGCATTTT.

This clone was picked up one time. This chain links TRBV5-1 with TRBJ2-7; 7 nucleotides agree with TRBD2. The junction had 14 bases not matched to a gene; V was cut back by 0 bases and J by 5 bases. The CDR3 loop spans 17 amino acids. CDR1 is SGHRS, CDR2 YFSETQ, per germline. The CDR3 nucleotides are TGCGCCAGCAGCTTGGGACGCGGGTCAAGCGGGGTAGACGAGCAGTACTTC. It is translated as CASSLGRGSSGVDEQYF.